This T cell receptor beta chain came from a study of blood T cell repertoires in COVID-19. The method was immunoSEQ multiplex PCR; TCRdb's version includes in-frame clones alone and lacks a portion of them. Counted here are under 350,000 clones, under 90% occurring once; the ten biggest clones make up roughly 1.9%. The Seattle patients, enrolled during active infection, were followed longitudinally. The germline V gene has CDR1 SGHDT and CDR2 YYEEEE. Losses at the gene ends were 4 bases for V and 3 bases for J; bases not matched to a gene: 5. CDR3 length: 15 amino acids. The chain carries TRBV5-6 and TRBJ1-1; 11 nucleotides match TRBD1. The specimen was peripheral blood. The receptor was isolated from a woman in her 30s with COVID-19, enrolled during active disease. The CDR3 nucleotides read TGTGCCAGCAGCCTGTTGGGACAGGGGGACACTGAAGCTTTCTTT. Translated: CASSLLGQGDTEAFF. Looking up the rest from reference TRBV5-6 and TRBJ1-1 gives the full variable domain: DAGVTQSPTHLIKTRGQQVTLRCSPKSGHDTVSWYQQALGQGPQFIFQYYEEEERQRGNFPDRFSGHQFPNYSSELNVNALLLGDSALYLCASSLLGQGDTEAFFGQGTRLTVV.